Presented here are 8 T cell receptor beta chains from one specimen sequenced in a study of shared clonotypes between healthy human individuals (dated by TCRdb to about 2020). The receptor library was made with the immunoSEQ multiplex PCR assay. Here the immuneACCESS table is served through TCRdb, limited to in-frame sequences with V and J called. Missing clones are a known gap in these copies; in checked studies unresolved V genes cover under half, and the rest lacks a known reason. This sample holds 2 million to 2.5 million clones; about 93% were observed only once. The ten biggest clones cover about 1.8% of the sample. CD8 naive samples consisted of CD45RO-negative cells that were positively selected for CCR7, yielding a CD45RA+CCR7+ population without TemRA cells. Sequencing input: naive CD8+ T cells from PBMCs. The cell subset or site label corresponds to: CD45RA+CCR7+. These receptors all come from a man younger than 35 in good health. Some clones in this sample may be carry-over from other donors' samples.

For this clone: One end of the junction does not line up with germline, which may come from a read error. The sample holds other DNA sequences that translate to the same CDR3. V and J are TRBV6-6 and TRBJ2-7, with a tentative D call TRBD2 (6 bases). Germline V gene sequence: CDR1 MNHNY, CDR2 SVGAGI (reference sequence). This CDR3 is built from 14 residues. CDR3 sequence: CASSYGGGSYEQYF. The DNA of the CDR3 is TGTGCCAGCAGTTACGGGGGAGGCAGCTACGAGCAGTATTTC.

The chain carries TRBV7-9 and TRBJ2-2, with D possibly TRBD2 on 5 matching bases. Looked up from germline, CDR1 is SEHNR and CDR2 is FQNEAQ (reference sequence). V shed 5 bases and J shed 6 bases, with 19 bases lying between them. The CDR3 totals 16 residues. The CDR3 nucleotides are TGTGCCAGCAGCCCCCGGGGAATTAGCCCCGCCGGGGAGCTGTTTTTT. It encodes CASSPRGISPAGELFF.

The rearrangement joins TRBV7-9 to TRBJ2-2; 8 bases align to TRBD2. The V and J ends lost 5 bases and 3 bases, in that order; junction bases with no gene match: 2. The CDR3 length is 14 residues. CDR1 and CDR2 (germline): SEHNR, FQNEAQ (reference sequence). This CDR3 is CASSSGGYTGELFF. In DNA, the CDR3 is TGTGCCAGCAGCAGCGGGGGTTACACCGGGGAGCTGTTTTTT. Drawing the rest from reference TRBV7-9 and TRBJ2-2, the complete variable domain is DTGVSQNPRHKITKRGQNVTFRCDPISEHNRLYWYRQTLGQGPEFLTYFQNEAQLEKSRLLSDRFSAERPKGSFSTLEIQRTEQGDSAMYLCASSSGGYTGELFFGEGSRLTVL.

The genes are TRBV9 and TRBJ1-1; D is undetermined. This CDR3 region has 15 residues. Germline lookup yields CDR1 SGDLS and CDR2 YYNGEE. V lost 4 bases and J lost 0, with 13 bases in between. CDR3 in DNA: TGTGCCAGCAGCCTCATTGGCGGGGTGAACACTGAAGCTTTCTTT. Translated: CASSLIGGVNTEAFF.

This chain links TRBV30 with TRBJ2-2, with D hard to call. The CDR3 consists of 13 residues. CDR1 and CDR2 from the germline V gene are GTSNPN and SVGIG (reference sequence). Trimming removed 0 bases at V and 7 bases at J, with 9 bases between. CDR3 in amino acids: CAWSVRSDGELFF. CDR3 nucleotides: TGTGCCTGGAGTGTACGTTCGGACGGGGAGCTGTTTTTT.

This clone was observed once. The genes are TRBV7-7 and TRBJ2-1, with 9 bases lining up with TRBD2. Germline V CDR1 and CDR2: SSHAT, FNYEAQ (reference sequence). After removal of 5 bases from V and 0 bases from J, the junction contained 8 bases not matched to a gene. The CDR3 is made up of 17 amino acids. The DNA for the CDR3 is TGTGCCAGCAGCCCCCACCTGGGACTAGCCTCCTACAATGAGCAGTTCTTC. Translated: CASSPHLGLASYNEQFF. The complete variable domain, with remaining parts taken from reference TRBV7-7 and TRBJ2-1, reads GAGVSQSPRYKVTKRGQDVTLRCDPISSHATLYWYQQALGQGPEFLTYFNYEAQPDKSGLPSDRFSAERPEGSISTLTIQRTEQRDSAMYRCASSPHLGLASYNEQFFGPGTRLTVL.

The chain is built from TRBV4-1 and TRBJ2-1; 7 bases agree with TRBD1. The germline CDR1 and CDR2 sequences are MGHRA and YSYEKL. V dropped 1 base and J dropped 6; count of bases not matched to a gene: 9. The CDR3 contains 16 residues. The CDR3 coding sequence is TGCGCCAGCAGCCAAGTGACAGGGTTTACGGCCAATGAGCAGTTCTTC. This sequence encodes CASSQVTGFTANEQFF.

A single count supports this clone. The J gene is TRBJ2-7, the V gene TRBV27; maybe TRBD2 (5 bases). There are 15 residues in the CDR3. The ends were cut back, 5 bases at V and 3 bases at J, with 17 bases in the middle. Germline CDR1 reads MNHEY; CDR2 reads SMNVEV (reference sequence). The CDR3 spells CASSPYRTAGYEQYF. The CDR3 DNA follows: TGTGCCAGCAGTCCCTACCGGACTGCGGGCTACGAGCAGTACTTC.